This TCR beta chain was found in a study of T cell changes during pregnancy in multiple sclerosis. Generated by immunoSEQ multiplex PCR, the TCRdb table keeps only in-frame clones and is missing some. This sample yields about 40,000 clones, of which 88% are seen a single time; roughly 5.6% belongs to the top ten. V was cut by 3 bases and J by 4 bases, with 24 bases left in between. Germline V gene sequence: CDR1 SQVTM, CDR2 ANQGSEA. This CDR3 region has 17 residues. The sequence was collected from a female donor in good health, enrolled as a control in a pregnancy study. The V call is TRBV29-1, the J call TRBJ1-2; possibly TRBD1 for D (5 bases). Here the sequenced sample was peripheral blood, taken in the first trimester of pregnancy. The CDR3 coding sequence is TGCAGCGTTGAGGAGGAGGCAGGGAGGGCCCATTTCTATGGCTACACCTTC. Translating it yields CSVEEEAGRAHFYGYTF.